These T cell receptor beta chains were read from a single sample in a study of shared clonotypes between healthy human individuals. The protocol was immunoSEQ multiplex PCR, while the TCRdb copy is restricted to in-frame clones and leaves out a portion. The sample records a few hundred thousand clones, about nine tenths being singletons. The sample consisted of memory CD8+ T cells sorted from blood. The receptor set was obtained from a young man in good health. CDR3s include the opening cysteine and the closing phenylalanine or tryptophan. D genes are given only for firm matches. Rows give clone size only sometimes, using once, few, many, or a class for an expanded clone.

d_call clone_size j_call v_call cdr3_aa cdr3_nt
. . TRBJ2-7 TRBV27 CASMEGPYEQYF TGTGCCAGTATGGAAGGTCCCTACGAGCAGTACTTC
. . TRBJ2-4 TRBV5-1 CASSLGRVRGIQYF TGCGCCAGCAGCTTGGGCAGGGTAAGAGGCATTCAGTACTTC
. . TRBJ1-1 TRBV9 CASSVVTGMNTEAFF TGTGCCAGCAGCGTAGTCACGGGGATGAACACTGAAGCTTTCTTT
TRBD1 . TRBJ1-2 TRBV6-6 CASIDGQGENYGYTF TGTGCCAGCATCGACGGGCAGGGGGAGAACTATGGCTACACCTTC
TRBD2 . TRBJ2-1 TRBV2 CASSVPLAGGINEQFF TGTGCCAGCAGTGTCCCACTAGCGGGAGGGATTAATGAGCAGTTCTTC
. once TRBJ2-7 TRBV9 CASSPKRQGASYEQYF TGTGCCAGCAGCCCGAAAAGGCAGGGAGCCTCCTACGAGCAGTACTTC
. . TRBJ2-7 TRBV28 CASIKRCYEQYF TGTGCCAGCATAAAGCGTTGCTACGAGCAGTACTTC
. . TRBJ2-5 TRBV5-4 CASSLAGTLQETQYF TGTGCCAGCAGCTTGGCCGGGACACTCCAAGAGACCCAGTACTTC
. . TRBJ2-1 TRBV28 CASRPSWNSDNEQFF TGTGCCAGCAGGCCCTCCTGGAACAGCGACAATGAGCAGTTCTTC
. . TRBJ1-2 TRBV7-9 CASSPLTPVANYGYTF TGTGCCAGCAGCCCTTTGACCCCCGTAGCTAACTATGGCTACACCTTC
TRBD2 . TRBJ2-7 TRBV28 CASSPWTSGNYEQYF TGTGCCAGCAGCCCATGGACTAGCGGGAACTACGAGCAGTACTTC
. few TRBJ2-7 TRBV19 CASSIVGTSWEQYF TGTGCCAGTAGTATAGTTGGAACCTCGTGGGAGCAGTACTTC
. . TRBJ2-7 TRBV2 CASSEGVPGTYEQYF TGTGCCAGCAGTGAAGGGGTTCCGGGAACCTACGAGCAGTACTTC
. once TRBJ1-5 TRBV10-3 CAISESGGLNQPQHF TGTGCCATCAGTGAGTCGGGTGGACTCAATCAGCCCCAGCATTTT
. . TRBJ2-7 TRBV2 CAGNLGGYEQYF TGTGCCGGGAATCTAGGGGGCTACGAGCAGTACTTC
TRBD1 . TRBJ1-2 TRBV9 CASSGGQAPYGYTF TGTGCCAGCAGCGGGGGACAGGCCCCCTATGGCTACACCTTC
. . TRBJ1-2 TRBV5-1 CASSGGGFGGYTF TGCGCCAGCAGCGGAGGGGGATTCGGTGGCTACACCTTC
. . TRBJ2-7 TRBV28 CASSFSSGQYF TGTGCCAGCAGTTTCAGCTCAGGGCAGTACTTC
. . TRBJ2-1 TRBV27 CASSPTPGEQFF TGTGCCAGCAGCCCGACCCCCGGTGAGCAGTTCTTC
. once TRBJ2-3 TRBV4-1 CASSQDPSDLLDTQYF TGCGCCAGCAGCCAAGATCCCAGCGACCTCCTGGATACGCAGTATTTT
. few TRBJ2-7 TRBV4-1 CASSQGPGEAHEQYF TGCGCCAGCAGCCAAGGTCCGGGAGAGGCCCACGAGCAGTACTTC
. . TRBJ2-7 TRBV5-1 CASSPPSSYEQYF TGCGCCAGCAGTCCCCCTAGCTCCTACGAGCAGTACTTC
TRBD1 few TRBJ1-1 TRBV19 CASSIDLETGVNTEAFF TGTGCCAGTAGTATAGATCTTGAGACAGGGGTGAACACTGAAGCTTTCTTT
. . TRBJ2-6 TRBV6-6 CASTPGRSGANVLTF TGTGCCAGCACTCCAGGGCGCTCTGGGGCCAACGTCCTGACTTTC
. . TRBJ2-4 TRBV4-3 CASSQEFSRVMALAKNIQYF TGCGCCAGCAGCCAAGAGTTCTCGCGGGTTATGGCGCTAGCCAAAAACATTCAGTACTTC
. . TRBJ2-1 TRBV7-6 CASSLEAGSNEQFF TGTGCCAGCAGCTTAGAGGCAGGGTCCAATGAGCAGTTCTTC
. . TRBJ1-2 TRBV7-9 CASSAPEDMIYGYTF TGTGCCAGCAGCGCCCCTGAAGATATGATCTATGGCTACACCTTC